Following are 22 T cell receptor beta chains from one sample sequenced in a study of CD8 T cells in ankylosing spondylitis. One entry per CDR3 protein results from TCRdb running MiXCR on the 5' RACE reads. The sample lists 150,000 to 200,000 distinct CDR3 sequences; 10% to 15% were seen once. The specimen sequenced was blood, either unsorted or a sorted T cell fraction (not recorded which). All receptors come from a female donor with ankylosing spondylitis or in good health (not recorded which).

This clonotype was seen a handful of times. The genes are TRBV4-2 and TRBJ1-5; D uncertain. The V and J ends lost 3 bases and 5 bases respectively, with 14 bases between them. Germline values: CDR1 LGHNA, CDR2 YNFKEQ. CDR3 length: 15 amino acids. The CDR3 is CASSHLDSGDQPQHF. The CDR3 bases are TGTGCCAGCAGCCACCTGGACTCGGGAGATCAGCCCCAGCATTTT.

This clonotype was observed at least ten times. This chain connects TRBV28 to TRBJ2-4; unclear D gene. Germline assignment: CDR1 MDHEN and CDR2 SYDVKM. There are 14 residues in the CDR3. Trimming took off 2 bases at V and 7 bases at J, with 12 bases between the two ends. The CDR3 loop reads CASSLRGLVNIQYF. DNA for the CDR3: TGTGCCAGCAGTTTACGAGGTTTGGTTAACATTCAGTACTTC.

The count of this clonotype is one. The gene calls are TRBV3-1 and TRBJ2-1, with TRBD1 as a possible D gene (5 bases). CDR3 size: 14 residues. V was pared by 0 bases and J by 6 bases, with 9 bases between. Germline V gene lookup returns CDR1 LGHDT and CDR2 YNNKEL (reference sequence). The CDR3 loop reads CASSQDSDSNEQFF. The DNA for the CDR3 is TGTGCCAGCAGCCAAGATTCAGACAGCAATGAGCAGTTCTTC.

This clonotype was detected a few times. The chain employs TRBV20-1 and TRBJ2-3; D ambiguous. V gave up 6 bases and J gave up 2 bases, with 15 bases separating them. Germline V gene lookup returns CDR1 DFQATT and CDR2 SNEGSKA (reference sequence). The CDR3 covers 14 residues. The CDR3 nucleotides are TGCAGTGCCCCTCGACATTTTTACACAGATACGCAGTATTTT. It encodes CSAPRHFYTDTQYF.

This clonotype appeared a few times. CDR3 nucleotides: TGTGCCAGCAGCTTAGTGTACGGTATCGGACTAGCGCGCGGGGAGCAGTACTTC. Translation gives CASSLVYGIGLARGEQYF. The V gene is TRBV7-6, the J gene TRBJ2-7; 9 bases line up with TRBD2. The CDR3 runs to 18 residues. Looked up from germline, CDR1 is SGHVS and CDR2 is FNYEAQ. Trimming at V came to 1 base and at J to 7 bases, leaving 17 bases not matched to a gene.

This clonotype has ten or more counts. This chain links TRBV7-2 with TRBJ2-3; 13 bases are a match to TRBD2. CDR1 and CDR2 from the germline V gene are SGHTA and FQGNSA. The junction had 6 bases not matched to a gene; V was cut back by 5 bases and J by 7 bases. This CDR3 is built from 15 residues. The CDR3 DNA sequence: TGTGCCAGCAGCGACCCGGGACTAGCGGGGTATACGCAGTATTTT. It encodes CASSDPGLAGYTQYF.

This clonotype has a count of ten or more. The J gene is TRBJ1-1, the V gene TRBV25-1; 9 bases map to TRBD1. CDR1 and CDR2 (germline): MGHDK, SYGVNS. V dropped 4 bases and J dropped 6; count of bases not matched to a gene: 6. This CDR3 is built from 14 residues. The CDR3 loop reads CASSGPGQGAEAFF. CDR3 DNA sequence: TGTGCCAGCAGTGGTCCGGGACAGGGAGCTGAAGCTTTCTTT.

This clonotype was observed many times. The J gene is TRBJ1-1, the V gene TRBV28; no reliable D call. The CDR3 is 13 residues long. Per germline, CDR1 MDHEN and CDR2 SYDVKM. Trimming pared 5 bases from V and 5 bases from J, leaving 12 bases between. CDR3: CASSPGVLTEAFF. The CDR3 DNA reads TGTGCCAGCAGTCCCGGGGTGTTAACTGAAGCTTTCTTT.

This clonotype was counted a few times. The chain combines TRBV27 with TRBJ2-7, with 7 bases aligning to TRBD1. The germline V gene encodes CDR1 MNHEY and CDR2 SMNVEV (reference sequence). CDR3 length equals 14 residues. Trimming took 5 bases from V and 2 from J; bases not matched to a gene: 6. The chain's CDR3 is CASSPRGGPYEQYF. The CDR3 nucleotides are TGTGCCAGCAGTCCCCGAGGGGGCCCCTACGAGCAGTACTTC.

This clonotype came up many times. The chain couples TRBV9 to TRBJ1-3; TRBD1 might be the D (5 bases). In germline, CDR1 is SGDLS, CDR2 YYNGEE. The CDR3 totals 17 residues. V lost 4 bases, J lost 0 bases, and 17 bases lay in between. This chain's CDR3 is CASSPWPDGGSGNTIYF. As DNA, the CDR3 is TGTGCCAGCAGCCCCTGGCCCGATGGGGGCTCTGGAAACACCATATATTTT.

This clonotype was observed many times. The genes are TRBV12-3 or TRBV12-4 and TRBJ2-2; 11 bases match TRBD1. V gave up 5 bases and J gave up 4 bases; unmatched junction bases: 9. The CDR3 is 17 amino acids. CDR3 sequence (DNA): TGTGCCAGCAGTCCTAGAGGGGGGACAGGGGGCACCGGGGAGCTGTTTTTT. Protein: CASSPRGGTGGTGELFF.

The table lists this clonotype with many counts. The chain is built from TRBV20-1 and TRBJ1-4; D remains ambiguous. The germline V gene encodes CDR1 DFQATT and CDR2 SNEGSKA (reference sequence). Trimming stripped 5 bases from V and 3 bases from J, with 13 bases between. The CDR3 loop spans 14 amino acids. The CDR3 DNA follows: TGCAGTGCTGCTCAGGTTCCACCTAATGAAAAACTGTTTTTT. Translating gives CSAAQVPPNEKLFF.

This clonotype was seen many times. The CDR3 DNA is TGTGCCAGCAGTGAATTCTTAGCGCCGGATACGCAGTATTTT. Translating it yields CASSEFLAPDTQYF. The gene calls are TRBV6-1 and TRBJ2-3; D may be TRBD2 (5 bases). V lost 2 bases and J lost 6, with 12 bases in between. Per the germline V gene, CDR1 is MNHNS and CDR2 is SASEGT. The length of the CDR3 is 14 residues.

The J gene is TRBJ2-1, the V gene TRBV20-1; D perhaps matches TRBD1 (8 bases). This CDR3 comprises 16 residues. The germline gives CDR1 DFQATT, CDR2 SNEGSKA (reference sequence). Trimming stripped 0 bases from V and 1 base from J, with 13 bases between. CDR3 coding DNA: TGCAGTGCTAGAGATCTACAGGGGGGGTCCTACAATGAGCAGTTCTTC. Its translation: CSARDLQGGSYNEQFF.

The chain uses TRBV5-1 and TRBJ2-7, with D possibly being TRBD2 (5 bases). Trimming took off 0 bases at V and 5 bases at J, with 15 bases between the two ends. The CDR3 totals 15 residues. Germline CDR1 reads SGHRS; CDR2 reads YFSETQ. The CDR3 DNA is TGCGCCAGCAGCTTGGATTCCCCTAGCATGGACGAGCAGTACTTC. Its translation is CASSLDSPSMDEQYF.

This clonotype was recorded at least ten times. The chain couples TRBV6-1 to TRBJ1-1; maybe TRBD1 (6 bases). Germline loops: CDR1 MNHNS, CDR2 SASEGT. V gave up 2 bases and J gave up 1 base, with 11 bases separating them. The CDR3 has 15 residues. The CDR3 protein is CASSERGRGNTEAFF. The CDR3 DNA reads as TGTGCCAGCAGTGAAAGGGGGAGGGGGAACACTGAAGCTTTCTTT.

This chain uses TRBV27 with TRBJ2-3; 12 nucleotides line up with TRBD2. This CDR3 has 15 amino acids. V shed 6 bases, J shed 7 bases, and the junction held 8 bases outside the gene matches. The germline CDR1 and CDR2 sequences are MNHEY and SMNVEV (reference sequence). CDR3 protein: CASRRGLAGTNTQYF. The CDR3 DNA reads TGTGCCAGCAGACGAGGACTAGCGGGAACAAATACGCAGTATTTT.

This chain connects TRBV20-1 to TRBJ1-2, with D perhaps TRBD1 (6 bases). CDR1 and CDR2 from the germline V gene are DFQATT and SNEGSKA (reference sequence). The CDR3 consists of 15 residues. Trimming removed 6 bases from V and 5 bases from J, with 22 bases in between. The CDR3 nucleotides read TGCAGTGCCAAAGCCCTAAGGGGGTATGGGTATGGCTACACCTTC. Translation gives CSAKALRGYGYGYTF.

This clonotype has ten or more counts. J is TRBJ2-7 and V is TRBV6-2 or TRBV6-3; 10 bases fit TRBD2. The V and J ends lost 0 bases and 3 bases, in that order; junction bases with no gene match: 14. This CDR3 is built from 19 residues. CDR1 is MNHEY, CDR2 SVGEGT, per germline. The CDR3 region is CASSYSKGLAGVSGYEQYF. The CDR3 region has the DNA TGTGCCAGCAGTTACTCGAAGGGTCTAGCGGGGGTCTCGGGCTACGAGCAGTACTTC.

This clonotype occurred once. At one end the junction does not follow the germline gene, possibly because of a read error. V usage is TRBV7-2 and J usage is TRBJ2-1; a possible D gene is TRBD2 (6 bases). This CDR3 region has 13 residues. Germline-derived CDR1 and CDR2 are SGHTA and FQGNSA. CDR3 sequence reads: CASSLGVAEMWIF. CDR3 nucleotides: TGTGCCAGCAGCTTAGGGGTAGCGGAGATGTGGATCTTC.

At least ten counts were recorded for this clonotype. In DNA, the CDR3 is TGCGCCAGCAGCTTCGACGTCGGGAATAATGAAAAACTGTTTTTT. As protein: CASSFDVGNNEKLFF. The V gene is TRBV5-1, the J gene TRBJ1-4, with D unresolved. The CDR3 runs to 15 residues. Trimming took off 2 bases at V and 4 bases at J, with 12 bases between the two ends. Per germline, CDR1 SGHRS and CDR2 YFSETQ. Drawing the rest from reference TRBV5-1 and TRBJ1-4, the complete variable domain is KAGVTQTPRYLIKTRGQQVTLSCSPISGHRSVSWYQQTPGQGLQFLFEYFSETQRNKGNFPGRFSGRQFSNSRSEMNVSTLELGDSALYLCASSFDVGNNEKLFFGSGTQLSVL.

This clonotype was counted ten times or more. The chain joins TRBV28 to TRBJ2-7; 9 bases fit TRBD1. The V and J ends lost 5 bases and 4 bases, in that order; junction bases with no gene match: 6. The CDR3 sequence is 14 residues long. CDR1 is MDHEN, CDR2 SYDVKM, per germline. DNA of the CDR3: TGTGCCAGCAGTACGGGACAGGGTCTATACGAGCAGTACTTC. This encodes CASSTGQGLYEQYF.